The 11 T cell receptor beta chains in this list originate from one sample, sequenced in a study of blood T cell repertoires in COVID-19. TCRdb's table, derived via immunoSEQ multiplex PCR, lists solely in-frame clones and lacks some. This sample has about 130,000 clones, with 84% found just once. Sequencing input: peripheral blood. The source is an older woman with acute or convalescent COVID-19.

The gene calls are TRBV20-1 and TRBJ2-5, with 13 bases that match TRBD2. J lost 5 bases, V lost 3 bases, and 9 bases had no gene match. The germline V gene has CDR1 DFQATT and CDR2 SNEGSKA (reference sequence). This CDR3 spans 16 amino acids. CDR3 region: CSASALAGGLTETQYF. The CDR3 DNA reads as TGCAGTGCTAGTGCACTAGCGGGGGGGCTAACGGAGACCCAGTACTTC.

The sample holds one count of this clone. This chain joins TRBV12-3 or TRBV12-4 and TRBJ1-1; 9 bases align to TRBD1. The CDR3 has 12 amino acids. The ends lost 8 bases at V and 8 bases at J; junction bases unmatched: 6. CDR3 nucleotide sequence: TGTGCCAGCTTCCTAGGGACAGGGGAAGCTTTCTTT. Translation gives CASFLGTGEAFF.

This chain links TRBV11-2 with TRBJ1-6; TRBD1 matches 9 bases. This CDR3 spans 16 amino acids. The germline V gene has CDR1 SGHAT and CDR2 FQNNGV. After removal of 5 bases from V and 6 bases from J, the junction contained 8 bases not matched to a gene. CDR3 residues: CASSLPGTGINSPLHF. The CDR3 DNA reads as TGTGCCAGCAGCCTCCCCGGGACAGGGATTAATTCACCCCTCCACTTT.

The V call is TRBV11-2, the J call TRBJ1-1, with TRBD1 identical over 7 bases. V lost 0 bases to trimming and J lost 2 bases; unmatched junction nucleotides: 6. CDR1 and CDR2 (germline): SGHAT, FQNNGV. The CDR3 totals 16 residues. The DNA for the CDR3 is TGTGCCAGCAGCTTAGACCTAGGACAGGTTAACACTGAAGCTTTCTTT. Protein product: CASSLDLGQVNTEAFF.

The chain recombines TRBV30 with TRBJ2-2; D is perhaps TRBD2 (5 bases). The germline V gene has CDR1 GTSNPN and CDR2 SVGIG (reference sequence). The CDR3 consists of 14 residues. V lost 4 bases to trimming and J lost 9 bases, with 18 bases between them. CDR3 region: CAWKLTPGNRELFF. The DNA for the CDR3 is TGTGCCTGGAAATTGACCCCGGGGAACCGGGAGCTGTTTTTT. Together with reference TRBV30 and TRBJ2-2, the CDR3 gives the full variable domain: SQTIHQWPATLVQPVGSPLSLECTVEGTSNPNLYWYRQAAGRGLQLLFYSVGIGQISSEVPQNLSASRPQDRQFILSSKKLLLSDSGFYLCAWKLTPGNRELFFGEGSRLTVL.

This rearrangement joins TRBV7-9 to TRBJ1-5; D ambiguous. Germline values: CDR1 SEHNR, CDR2 FQNEAQ (reference sequence). The CDR3 loop spans 12 amino acids. Trimming stripped 3 bases from V and 7 bases from J, with 7 bases between. CDR3: CASSFGTQPQHF. The DNA of the CDR3 is TGTGCCAGCAGCTTTGGCACCCAGCCCCAGCATTTT.

This clone has more than one count but fewer than ten. The rearrangement joins TRBV7-8 to TRBJ2-5, with TRBD1 as a possible D gene (5 bases). Trimming shortened V by 4 bases and J by 2 bases, and 11 bases separated the two germline ends. This CDR3 contains 14 residues. The germline gives CDR1 SGHVS, CDR2 FQNEAQ. Here the CDR3 DNA reads TGTGCCAGCAGCTCTCCCAGGGCTCAAGAGACCCAGTACTTC. It specifies CASSSPRAQETQYF.

The rearrangement uses TRBV5-8 and TRBJ1-1; D not certain. Germline CDR1 SGHTS, CDR2 YDEGEE. V shed 2 bases and J shed 5 bases, with 10 bases lying between them. The CDR3 is 13 residues long. The CDR3 DNA reads TGTGCCAGCAGCTTCGATAGATTGACTGAAGCTTTCTTT. Its protein is CASSFDRLTEAFF.

The chain carries TRBV20-1 and TRBJ1-1, with D perhaps matching TRBD1 (5 bases). Germline CDR1 reads DFQATT; CDR2 reads SNEGSKA (reference sequence). There are 11 residues in the CDR3. Trimming removed 5 bases from V and 1 base from J, with 5 bases in between. This CDR3 is CSAQGNTEAFF. In nucleotides, the CDR3 is TGCAGTGCTCAGGGGAACACTGAAGCTTTCTTT.

The V gene is TRBV23-1, the J gene TRBJ2-2; no reliable D call. TRBV23-1 is annotated as an ORF whose role is uncertain. The CDR3 runs to 14 residues. Trimming removed 0 bases at V and 4 bases at J, with 6 bases between. The CDR3 here is CASSQSPGTGELFF. The CDR3 DNA reads as TGCGCCAGCAGTCAATCTCCGGGCACCGGGGAGCTGTTTTTT.

V gene TRBV29-1 combines with J gene TRBJ2-2, with 7 bases lining up with TRBD1. This CDR3 region has 13 residues. CDR1 and CDR2 (germline): SQVTM, ANQGSEA. V dropped 7 bases and J dropped 6; count of bases not matched to a gene: 8. The CDR3 reads CSAQGIWAGELFF. CDR3 DNA sequence: TGCAGCGCACAGGGGATTTGGGCCGGGGAGCTGTTTTTT.